These T cell receptor beta chains were read from a single sample in a study of T cell repertoires in cytomegalovirus infection. One entry per CDR3 protein, called by TCRdb with MiXCR from the reads. Of some 150,000 distinct CDR3 sequences in the sample, 23% were seen once. Sequencing used PBMCs. Every receptor here comes from a human donor in good health (CMV status not recorded). Some clones in this sample may be carry-over from other donors' samples. Each CDR3 is given with its conserved first and last residue. Fields, in order: J gene, D gene, clone size, V gene, CDR3 length, CDR3 DNA, CDR3 protein. The D gene is left open where the match is weak. Size values are once, few and many counts, or a class for expanded clones, and some rows have none.

>TRBJ2-1|TRBD2|-|TRBV18|19
TGTGCCAGCTCACCACTAAGAGGAGGGACTAGCGGAGGGGGCAATGAGCAGTTCTTC
CASSPLRGGTSGGGNEQFF
>TRBJ2-7|-|-|TRBV20-1|13
TGCAGTGGAGGGGTCTCGCGGTCCTACGAGCAGTACTTC
CSGGVSRSYEQYF
>TRBJ1-1|-|-|TRBV6-2/TRBV6-3|13
TGTGCCAGCAGTTATGGGGGACCCACTGAAGCTTTCTTT
CASSYGGPTEAFF
>TRBJ2-3|-|many|TRBV7-2|17
TGTGCCAGCACCTTTGGCCCCCATTTGCGGGAATCAGATACGCAGTATTTT
CASTFGPHLRESDTQYF
>TRBJ2-2|TRBD1|few|TRBV24-1|16
TGTGCCACCAGTGATGCCGGGACAGGAGGCACCGGGGAGCTGTTTTTT
CATSDAGTGGTGELFF
>TRBJ2-3|-|many|TRBV7-3|15
TGTGCCAGCAGCTTAGTTCAGGGCCCCACAGATACGCAGTATTTT
CASSLVQGPTDTQYF
>TRBJ2-7|-|-|TRBV30|14
TGTGCCTGGACAGGTTCAGCCATCCCCTACGAGCAGTACTTC
CAWTGSAIPYEQYF
>TRBJ1-5|-|few|TRBV6-1|18
TGTGCCAGCAGTGAAGCGCTCAGCGTGTTGGTACAGGATCAGCCCCAGCATTTT
CASSEALSVLVQDQPQHF
>TRBJ1-2|-|-|TRBV12-3/TRBV12-4|14
TGTGCCAGCAGCCCCTCTGGGACGGAGTATGGCTACACCTTC
CASSPSGTEYGYTF
>TRBJ2-7|-|-|TRBV29-1|14
TGCAGCGTTGAAGAGGCGGGCGGCAGGTACGAGCAGTACTTC
CSVEEAGGRYEQYF
>TRBJ2-3|TRBD2|-|TRBV6-8|15
TGTGCCAGCAGTTACGTGGCGGGAGTGGCAGATACGCAGTATTTT
CASSYVAGVADTQYF
>TRBJ1-1|TRBD1|-|TRBV6-6|16
TGTGCCAGCAGTTACCAGGGGGCGTTGATGAACACTGAAGCTTTCTTT
CASSYQGALMNTEAFF
>TRBJ1-2|TRBD1|-|TRBV9|12
TGTGCCAGCAGTCGACAGGGCGGAGGCTACACCTTC
CASSRQGGGYTF
>TRBJ1-1|-|-|TRBV18|15
TGTGCCAGCTCACCAGGCGGAACGCGGAACACTGAAGCTTTCTTT
CASSPGGTRNTEAFF
>TRBJ2-3|-|many|TRBV25-1|13
TGTGCCAGCAGTGATGTGCGCTCAGATACGCAGTATTTT
CASSDVRSDTQYF
>TRBJ2-2|-|-|TRBV30|12
TGTGCCTGGAGTAGACAGGCGGGGGAGCTGTTTTTT
CAWSRQAGELFF
>TRBJ1-1|-|few|TRBV19|14
TGTGCCAGTAGTATAACATCCCCGAACACTGAAGCTTTCTTT
CASSITSPNTEAFF